These T cell receptor beta chains were read from a single sample in a study of T-cell reconstitution after alpha-beta-depleted transplantation in children. TCRdb ran MiXCR on the PCR reads and lists one entry per CDR3 protein. This sample yields 250,000 to 300,000 distinct CDR3 sequences, of which around 7.1% are seen a single time; about 9.3% belongs to the top ten. The source was peripheral blood, collected 360 days after TCRalphabeta/CD19-depleted stem cell transplant. Source of these receptors: a female patient aged 2 to 10 who had a stem cell transplant for Fanconi anemia, so the T cells may come from the graft donor. The CDR3 runs from the conserved cysteine through the conserved F or W. D genes are given only for firm matches. A row's size may be missing; if present it is once, few, many or a size class.

clone_size	v_call	j_call	d_call	cdr3_aa	cdr3_nt
many	TRBV7-2	TRBJ1-1	NA	CASSPVPENTEAFF	TGTGCCAGCAGCCCTGTCCCAGAGAACACTGAAGCTTTCTTT
many	TRBV2	TRBJ1-2	NA	CASSQFRNYGYTF	TGTGCCAGCAGCCAGTTCAGGAACTATGGCTACACCTTC
NA	TRBV2	TRBJ2-2	NA	CASSLSGGELFF	TGTGCCAGCAGTCTTTCTGGCGGGGAGCTGTTTTTT
many	TRBV4-1	TRBJ2-7	TRBD2	CASSQLLAGEVEQYF	TGCGCCAGCAGCCAATTACTAGCGGGAGAAGTCGAGCAGTACTTC
many	TRBV5-1	TRBJ1-3	NA	CASSLEQGTIYF	TGCGCCAGCAGCTTGGAGCAGGGGACCATATATTTT
many	TRBV6-5	TRBJ2-3	TRBD2	CASSYRSTSPSTDTQYF	TGTGCCAGCAGTTACCGATCGACTAGCCCAAGCACAGATACGCAGTATTTT
many	TRBV18	TRBJ1-1	TRBD1	CASSPDRGYTEAFF	TGTGCCAGCTCACCTGACAGGGGTTACACTGAAGCTTTCTTT
NA	TRBV7-8	TRBJ1-2	NA	CDSSLRLNYGYTF	TGTGACAGCAGCTTGCGGCTTAACTATGGCTACACCTTC
many	TRBV5-1	TRBJ2-1	NA	CASRVILSYNEQFF	TGCGCCAGCAGGGTTATATTGTCCTACAATGAGCAGTTCTTC
many	TRBV20-1	TRBJ2-3	NA	CSARDPHMNTDTQYF	TGCAGTGCTAGAGATCCCCATATGAACACAGATACGCAGTATTTT
many	TRBV15	TRBJ2-3	TRBD1	CATSSYRDRGTDTQYF	TGTGCCACCAGCAGCTACCGGGACAGGGGCACAGATACGCAGTATTTT
NA	TRBV27	TRBJ2-7	TRBD2	CASSLSGGTSGRRSYEQYF	TGTGCCAGCAGTTTATCAGGAGGGACTAGCGGGAGAAGGTCCTACGAGCAGTACTTC
NA	TRBV4-3	TRBJ2-7	TRBD2	CASSQGGSGAYEQYF	TGCGCCAGCAGCCAAGGAGGAAGCGGGGCATACGAGCAGTACTTC
many	TRBV5-1	TRBJ1-6	TRBD1	CASMGQNNSPLHF	TGCGCCAGTATGGGACAGAATAATTCACCCCTCCACTTT
NA	TRBV7-2	TRBJ2-1	TRBD2	CASTTMLAGGPNEQFF	TGTGCCAGCACCACGATGTTAGCGGGGGGGCCCAATGAGCAGTTCTTC
many	TRBV18	TRBJ2-1	NA	CASSPEGQGEQFF	TGTGCCAGCTCACCGGAGGGGCAGGGGGAGCAGTTCTTC
NA	TRBV5-1	TRBJ2-5	TRBD2	CASSPRFGTTQETQYF	TGCGCCAGCAGCCCCCGCTTCGGGACTACTCAAGAGACCCAGTACTTC
many	TRBV6-1	TRBJ1-1	NA	CASSLKGSDTEAFF	TGTGCCAGCAGTCTTAAAGGGTCGGACACTGAAGCTTTCTTT
many	TRBV20-1	TRBJ2-1	NA	CSAAYSGANNEQFF	TGCAGTGCTGCCTATAGCGGAGCGAACAATGAGCAGTTCTTC
many	TRBV28	TRBJ2-1	TRBD2	CASSLRGTNNNEQFF	TGTGCCAGCAGTTTAAGAGGGACTAACAACAATGAGCAGTTCTTC
few	TRBV2	TRBJ1-1	NA	CANPGRRTMNTEAFF	TGTGCCAACCCGGGACGGAGAACCATGAACACTGAAGCTTTCTTT
many	TRBV6-2/TRBV6-3	TRBJ1-1	NA	CASSRPGHANTEAFF	TGTGCCAGCTCACGCCCAGGACACGCTAACACTGAAGCTTTCTTT
NA	TRBV11-2	TRBJ2-7	TRBD2	CASSLVLAGPSYEQYF	TGTGCCAGCAGCTTAGTCCTAGCGGGGCCCTCCTACGAGCAGTACTTC
NA	TRBV5-6	TRBJ2-6	NA	CASSLLSGSSGANVLTF	TGTGCCAGCAGCCTACTGTCGGGTTCCTCTGGGGCCAACGTCCTGACTTTC
many	TRBV20-1	TRBJ2-1	TRBD1	CSASWHRGQNYNEQFF	TGCAGTGCTAGTTGGCACCGGGGACAGAACTACAATGAGCAGTTCTTC
many	TRBV20-1	TRBJ2-3	NA	CSARDPTTDTQYF	TGCAGTGCTAGAGATCCGACCACAGATACGCAGTATTTT
few	TRBV6-5	TRBJ1-5	TRBD1	CASTTTGGNQPQHF	TGTGCCAGCACTACAACAGGGGGCAATCAGCCCCAGCATTTT
many	TRBV3-1	TRBJ2-2	TRBD2	CASSQDGLAENTGELFF	TGTGCCAGCAGCCAAGATGGACTAGCGGAGAACACCGGGGAGCTGTTTTTT
NA	TRBV3-1	TRBJ2-4	TRBD1	CASSLHDRGNIQYF	TGTGCCAGCAGCCTCCACGACAGGGGGAACATTCAGTACTTC
many	TRBV5-1	TRBJ2-3	NA	CASSLSLAKTDTQYF	TGCGCCAGCAGCTTGTCACTCGCTAAGACAGATACGCAGTATTTT
NA	TRBV5-1	TRBJ2-7	TRBD1	CASSLIPAVWGQGMNSYEQYF	TGCGCCAGCAGCTTGATACCGGCCGTGTGGGGACAGGGGATGAACTCCTACGAGCAGTACTTC
NA	TRBV10-3	TRBJ1-3	NA	CASTAASGNTIYF	TGTGCGTCGACAGCCGCCTCTGGAAACACCATATATTTT
many	TRBV5-1	TRBJ2-2	NA	CASTPIVNTGELFF	TGCGCCAGCACCCCGATTGTGAACACCGGGGAGCTGTTTTTT
many	TRBV9	TRBJ2-1	NA	CASSVGLEASDFSYNEQFF	TGTGCCAGCAGCGTAGGATTGGAGGCTAGCGATTTCTCCTACAATGAGCAGTTCTTC
many	TRBV20-1	TRBJ1-3	TRBD1	CSALSGQNSGNTIYF	TGCAGTGCACTATCGGGACAGAACTCTGGAAACACCATATATTTT
many	TRBV4-1	TRBJ1-1	NA	CASSVGGEAFF	TGCGCCAGCAGCGTAGGGGGGGAAGCTTTCTTT
few	TRBV7-9	TRBJ2-1	TRBD1	CASSFVDRGNEQFF	TGTGCCAGCAGCTTCGTAGACAGGGGGAATGAGCAGTTCTTC
few	TRBV11-2	TRBJ2-5	NA	CASSLPTSQETQYF	TGTGCCAGCAGTCTACCTACCTCCCAAGAGACCCAGTACTTC
many	TRBV20-1	TRBJ2-3	NA	CSARDFADEDTQYF	TGCAGTGCTAGAGATTTTGCGGACGAAGATACGCAGTATTTT
few	TRBV20-1	TRBJ1-2	TRBD1	CSARQGAENYGYTF	TGCAGTGCTAGACAGGGGGCGGAAAACTATGGCTACACCTTC
many	TRBV10-3	TRBJ2-7	NA	CAISESTSSYEQYF	TGTGCCATCAGTGAGTCGACCTCCTCCTACGAGCAGTACTTC
many	TRBV20-1	TRBJ1-5	NA	CSASSGVHQPQHF	TGCAGTGCTAGCTCAGGGGTTCATCAGCCCCAGCATTTT
NA	TRBV19	TRBJ1-1	NA	CASREGGTEAFF	TGTGCCAGTAGGGAGGGAGGGACTGAAGCTTTCTTT
few	TRBV5-1	TRBJ1-1	NA	CASSIDRSGSTEAFF	TGCGCCAGCAGCATCGACAGGTCGGGGAGCACTGAAGCTTTCTTT
many	TRBV29-1	TRBJ1-2	TRBD1	CSVKITGGAGGYTF	TGCAGCGTTAAAATTACAGGGGGCGCGGGAGGCTACACCTTC
few	TRBV5-1	TRBJ2-7	NA	CASSSVSYEQYF	TGCGCCAGCAGCTCTGTATCCTACGAGCAGTACTTC
NA	TRBV7-2	TRBJ1-2	TRBD1	CASSLGRGVYGYTF	TGTGCCAGCAGCTTAGGCAGGGGGGTTTATGGCTACACCTTC
many	TRBV29-1	TRBJ2-3	TRBD1	CSVAVRGPSDTQYF	TGCAGCGTTGCCGTCAGGGGGCCTTCAGATACGCAGTATTTT
NA	TRBV24-1	TRBJ2-1	TRBD2	CATSDLSGLAGGYNEQFF	TGTGCCACCAGTGATTTGTCGGGACTAGCGGGGGGATACAATGAGCAGTTCTTC
many	TRBV29-1	TRBJ1-5	TRBD1	CSDLPGQGDGGNQPQHF	TGCAGCGATCTACCGGGACAGGGGGACGGGGGCAATCAGCCCCAGCATTTT
few	TRBV30	TRBJ2-7	NA	CAWSVFRDGSYEQYF	TGTGCCTGGAGTGTATTCCGGGACGGCTCCTACGAGCAGTACTTC
few	TRBV18	TRBJ2-4	TRBD1	CASSPRDRGVIQYF	TGTGCCAGCTCACCGCGGGACAGGGGGGTCATTCAGTACTTC
many	TRBV6-5	TRBJ2-5	TRBD2	CASSSRTSAETQYF	TGTGCCAGCAGTTCCCGGACTAGCGCAGAGACCCAGTACTTC
NA	TRBV2	TRBJ2-3	TRBD2	CAITPAASGGASTDTQYF	TGTGCCATCACCCCTGCGGCTAGCGGGGGGGCGAGCACAGATACGCAGTATTTT
few	TRBV28	TRBJ2-1	TRBD1	CASSLMTGGKEQFF	TGTGCCAGCAGTTTGATGACAGGGGGAAAGGAGCAGTTCTTC
many	TRBV28	TRBJ2-7	NA	CASSRGNRANYEQYF	TGTGCCAGCAGCCGTGGGAACAGGGCAAACTACGAGCAGTACTTC
few	TRBV27	TRBJ2-7	NA	CASSLFSSYRGLGNEQYF	TGTGCCAGCAGTTTATTCTCCTCCTACAGGGGACTTGGGAACGAGCAGTACTTC
many	TRBV29-1	TRBJ2-2	NA	CSVDQSTTGELFF	TGCAGCGTTGATCAGTCTACGACCGGGGAGCTGTTTTTT
NA	TRBV28	TRBJ1-2	NA	CASSLIGGGYTF	TGTGCCAGCAGTTTAATCGGGGGTGGCTACACCTTC